The subject of this entry is one TCR beta chain. The data stem from a study of blood T cell repertoires in COVID-19. For the study at large: The United States, Italy and Spain were the sources of the acute and convalescent COVID-19 samples. Sources were T cells, B-cell-depleted T cells, or PBMCs; the material itself was cDNA or gDNA.

Looked up from germline, CDR1 is SGHRS and CDR2 is YFSETQ. Trimming removed 4 bases from V and 5 bases from J; junction bases left unmatched: 8. The CDR3 spans 15 residues. Original analysis: Estimates of nucleated cell counts were drawn from the amplification of reference gene primers. Method: immunoSEQ multiplex PCR; TCRdb's copy keeps in-frame clones and lacks some. Clone size and the V and J calls come from that table; the DNA yielded D and trimming. The sample holds over 130,000 clones, roughly 80% seen once. Material: peripheral blood. The chain carries TRBV5-1 and TRBJ2-2; TRBD1 agrees at 7 bases. The origin of this receptor is a man aged 65 to 79 with acute or convalescent COVID-19. For the CDR3, the DNA is TGCGCCAGCAGCGCGTCGACAGGGTCGACCGGGGAGCTGTTTTTT. This gives the protein CASSASTGSTGELFF.